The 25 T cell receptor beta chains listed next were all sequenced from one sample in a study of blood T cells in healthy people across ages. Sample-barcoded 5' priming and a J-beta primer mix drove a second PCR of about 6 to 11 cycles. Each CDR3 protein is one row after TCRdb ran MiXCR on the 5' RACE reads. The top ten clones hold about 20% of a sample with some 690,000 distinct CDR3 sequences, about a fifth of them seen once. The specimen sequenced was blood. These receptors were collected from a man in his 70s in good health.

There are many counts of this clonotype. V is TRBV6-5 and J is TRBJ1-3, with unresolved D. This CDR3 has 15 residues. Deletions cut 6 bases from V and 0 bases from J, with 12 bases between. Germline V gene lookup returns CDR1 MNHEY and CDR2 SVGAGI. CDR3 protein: CASSSFWSSGNTIYF. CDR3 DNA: TGTGCCAGCAGCTCCTTTTGGAGCTCTGGAAACACCATATATTTT.

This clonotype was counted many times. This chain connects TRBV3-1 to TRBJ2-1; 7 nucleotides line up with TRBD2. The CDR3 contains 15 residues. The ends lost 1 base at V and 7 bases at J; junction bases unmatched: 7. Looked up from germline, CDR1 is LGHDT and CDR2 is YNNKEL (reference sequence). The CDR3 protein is CASSQGASGKNEQFF. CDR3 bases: TGTGCCAGCAGCCAAGGGGCTAGCGGAAAAAATGAGCAGTTCTTC.

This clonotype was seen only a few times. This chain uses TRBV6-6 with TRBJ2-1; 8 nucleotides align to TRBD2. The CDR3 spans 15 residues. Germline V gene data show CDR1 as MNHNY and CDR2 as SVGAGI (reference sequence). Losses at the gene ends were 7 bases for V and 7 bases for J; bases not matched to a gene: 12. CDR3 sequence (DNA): TGTGCCAGCACTCCTCGGGGGGGAGGTGGTAATGAGCAGTTCTTC. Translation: CASTPRGGGGNEQFF.

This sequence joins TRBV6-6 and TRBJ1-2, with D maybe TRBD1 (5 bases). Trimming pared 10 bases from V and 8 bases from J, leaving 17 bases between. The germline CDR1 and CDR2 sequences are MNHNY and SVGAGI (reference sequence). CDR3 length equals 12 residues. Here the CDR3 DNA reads TGTGCCAACAGATCGACAGAGGGGGGCTACACCTTC. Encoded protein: CANRSTEGGYTF.

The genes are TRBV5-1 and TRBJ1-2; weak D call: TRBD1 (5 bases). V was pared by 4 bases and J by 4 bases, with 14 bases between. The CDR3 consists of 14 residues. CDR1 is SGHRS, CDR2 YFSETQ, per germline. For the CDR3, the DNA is TGCGCCAGCAGCCCGGACTCCGGGGGCTATGGCTACACCTTC. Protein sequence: CASSPDSGGYGYTF.

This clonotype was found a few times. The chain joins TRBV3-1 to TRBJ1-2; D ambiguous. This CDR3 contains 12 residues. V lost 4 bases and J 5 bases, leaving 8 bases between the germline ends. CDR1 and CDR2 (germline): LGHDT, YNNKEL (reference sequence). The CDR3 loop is CASSRESYGYTF. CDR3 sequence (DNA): TGTGCCAGCAGCCGGGAATCGTATGGCTACACCTTC. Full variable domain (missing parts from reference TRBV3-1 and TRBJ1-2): DTAVSQTPKYLVTQMGNDKSIKCEQNLGHDTMYWYKQDSKKFLKIMFSYNNKELIINETVPNRFSPKSPDKAHLNLHINSLELGDSAVYFCASSRESYGYTFGSGTRLTVV.

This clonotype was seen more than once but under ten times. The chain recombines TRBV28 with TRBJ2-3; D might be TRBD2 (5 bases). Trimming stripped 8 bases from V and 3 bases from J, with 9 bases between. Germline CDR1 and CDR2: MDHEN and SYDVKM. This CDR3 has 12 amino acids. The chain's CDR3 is CASRGMTDTQYF. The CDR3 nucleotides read TGTGCCAGCCGAGGGATGACAGATACGCAGTATTTT.

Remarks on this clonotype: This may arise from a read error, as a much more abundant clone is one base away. The CDR3 bases are TGCGCCGGCAGCTTGGACTACGAGCAGTACTTC. This encodes CAGSLDYEQYF. V is TRBV5-1 and J is TRBJ2-7; D call uncertain. This CDR3 contains 11 residues. Germline V gene sequence: CDR1 SGHRS, CDR2 YFSETQ.

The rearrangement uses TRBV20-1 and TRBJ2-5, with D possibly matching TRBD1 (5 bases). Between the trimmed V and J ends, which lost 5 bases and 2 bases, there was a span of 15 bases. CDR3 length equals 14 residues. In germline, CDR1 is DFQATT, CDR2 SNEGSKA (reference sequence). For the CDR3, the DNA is TGCAGTGCTGGGGTTTCGCGACAGCAAGAGACCCAGTACTTC. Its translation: CSAGVSRQQETQYF.

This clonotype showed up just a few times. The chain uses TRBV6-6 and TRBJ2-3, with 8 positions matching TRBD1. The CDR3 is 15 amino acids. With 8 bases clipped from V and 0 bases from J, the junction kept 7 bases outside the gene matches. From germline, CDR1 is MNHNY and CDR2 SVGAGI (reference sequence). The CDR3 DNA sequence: TGTGCCAGCCGGACAGGGTCCCTTAGCACAGATACGCAGTATTTT. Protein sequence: CASRTGSLSTDTQYF.

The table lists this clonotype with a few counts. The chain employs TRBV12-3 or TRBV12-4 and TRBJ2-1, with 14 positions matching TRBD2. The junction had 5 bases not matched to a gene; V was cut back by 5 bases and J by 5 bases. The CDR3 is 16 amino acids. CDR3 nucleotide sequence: TGTGCCAGCAGTCGATGGACTAGCGGGAGGAACAATGAGCAGTTCTTC. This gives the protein CASSRWTSGRNNEQFF.

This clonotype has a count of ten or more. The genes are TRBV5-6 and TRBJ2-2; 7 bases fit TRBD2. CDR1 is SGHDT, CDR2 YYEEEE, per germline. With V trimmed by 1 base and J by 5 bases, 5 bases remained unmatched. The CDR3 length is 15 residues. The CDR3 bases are TGTGCCAGCAGCTTGCTTGCGGGAGCTACCGGGGAGCTGTTTTTT. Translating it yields CASSLLAGATGELFF.

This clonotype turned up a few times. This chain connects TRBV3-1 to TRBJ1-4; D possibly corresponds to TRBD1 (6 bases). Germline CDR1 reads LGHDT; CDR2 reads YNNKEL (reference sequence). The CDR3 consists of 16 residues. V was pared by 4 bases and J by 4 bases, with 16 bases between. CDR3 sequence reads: CASSPDRQAFNEKLFF. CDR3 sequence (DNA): TGTGCCAGCAGCCCGGACCGACAGGCCTTTAATGAAAAACTGTTTTTT.

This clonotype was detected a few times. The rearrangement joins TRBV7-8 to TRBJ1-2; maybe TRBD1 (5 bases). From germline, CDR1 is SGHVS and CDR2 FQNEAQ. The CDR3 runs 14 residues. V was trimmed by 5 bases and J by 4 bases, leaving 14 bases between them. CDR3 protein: CASSRADSGYGYTF. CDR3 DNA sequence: TGTGCCAGCAGCAGGGCCGACAGTGGCTATGGCTACACCTTC.

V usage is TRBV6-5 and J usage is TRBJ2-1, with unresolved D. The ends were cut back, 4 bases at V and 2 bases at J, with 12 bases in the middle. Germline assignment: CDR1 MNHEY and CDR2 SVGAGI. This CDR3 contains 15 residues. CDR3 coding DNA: TGTGCCAGCAGTTCCCTAGGGCCCCCCTACAATGAGCAGTTCTTC. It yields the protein CASSSLGPPYNEQFF.

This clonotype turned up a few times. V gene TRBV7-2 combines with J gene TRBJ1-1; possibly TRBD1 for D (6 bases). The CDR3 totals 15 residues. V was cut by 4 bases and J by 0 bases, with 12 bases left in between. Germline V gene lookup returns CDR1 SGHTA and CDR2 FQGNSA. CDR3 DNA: TGTGCCAGCAGCTCCGGACAGCTAATGAACACTGAAGCTTTCTTT. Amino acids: CASSSGQLMNTEAFF.

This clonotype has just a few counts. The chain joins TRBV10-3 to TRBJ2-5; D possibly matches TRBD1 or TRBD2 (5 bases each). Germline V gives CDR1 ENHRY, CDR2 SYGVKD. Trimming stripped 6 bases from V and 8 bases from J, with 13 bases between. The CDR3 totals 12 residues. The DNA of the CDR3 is TGTGCCATCAGCGGGGCCGGGGAAACCCAGTACTTC. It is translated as CAISGAGETQYF.

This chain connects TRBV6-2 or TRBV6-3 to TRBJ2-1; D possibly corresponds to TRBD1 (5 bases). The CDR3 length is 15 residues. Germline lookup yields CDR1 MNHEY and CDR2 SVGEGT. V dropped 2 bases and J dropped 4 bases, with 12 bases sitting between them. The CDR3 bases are TGTGCCAGCAGTTACGATGGACACCTATACAATGAGCAGTTCTTC. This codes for CASSYDGHLYNEQFF.

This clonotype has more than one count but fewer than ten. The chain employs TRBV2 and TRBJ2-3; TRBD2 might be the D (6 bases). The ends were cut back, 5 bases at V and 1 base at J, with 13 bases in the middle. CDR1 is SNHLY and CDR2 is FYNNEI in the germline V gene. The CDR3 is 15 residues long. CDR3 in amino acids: CASSLTRGGTDTQYF. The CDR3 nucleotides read TGTGCCAGCAGTCTGACTAGAGGCGGCACAGATACGCAGTATTTT.

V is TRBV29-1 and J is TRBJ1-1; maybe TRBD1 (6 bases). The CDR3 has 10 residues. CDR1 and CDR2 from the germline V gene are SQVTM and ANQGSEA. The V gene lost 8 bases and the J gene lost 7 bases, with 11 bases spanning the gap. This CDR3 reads CSHEGGEAFF. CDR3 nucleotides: TGCAGCCACGAAGGGGGTGAAGCTTTCTTT.

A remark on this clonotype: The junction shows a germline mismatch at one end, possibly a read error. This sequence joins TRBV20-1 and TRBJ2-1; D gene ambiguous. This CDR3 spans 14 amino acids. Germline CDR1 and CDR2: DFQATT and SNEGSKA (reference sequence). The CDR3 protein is CSARVPTSYNELFF. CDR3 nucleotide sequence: TGCAGTGCTAGAGTTCCAACTTCCTACAATGAGCTGTTCTTC.

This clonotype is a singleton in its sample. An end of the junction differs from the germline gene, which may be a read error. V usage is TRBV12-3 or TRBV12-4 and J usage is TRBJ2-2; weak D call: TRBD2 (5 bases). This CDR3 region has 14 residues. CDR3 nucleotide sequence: TGTGCCAGCAATTTAAGGGAGACCACCGGGGAGCTGTTTTTT. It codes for CASNLRETTGELFF.

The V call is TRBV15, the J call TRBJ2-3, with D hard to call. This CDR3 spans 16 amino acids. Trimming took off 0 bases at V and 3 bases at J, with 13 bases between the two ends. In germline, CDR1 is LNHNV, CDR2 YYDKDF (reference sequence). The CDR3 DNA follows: TGTGCCACCAGCAGAGATAGGGTGGTACTGACAGATACGCAGTATTTT. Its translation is CATSRDRVVLTDTQYF.

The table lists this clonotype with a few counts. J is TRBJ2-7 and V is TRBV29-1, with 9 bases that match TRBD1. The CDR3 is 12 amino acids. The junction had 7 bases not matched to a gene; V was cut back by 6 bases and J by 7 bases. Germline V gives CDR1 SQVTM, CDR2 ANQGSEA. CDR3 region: CSVDRGSEEQYF. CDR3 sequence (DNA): TGCAGCGTGGACAGGGGCAGCGAGGAGCAGTACTTC.

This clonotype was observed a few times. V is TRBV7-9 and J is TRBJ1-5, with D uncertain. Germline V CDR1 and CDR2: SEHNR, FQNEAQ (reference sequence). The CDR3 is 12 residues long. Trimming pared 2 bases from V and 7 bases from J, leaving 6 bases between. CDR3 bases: TGTGCCAGCAGCTTATTCGCCCAGCCCCAGCATTTT. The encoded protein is CASSLFAQPQHF. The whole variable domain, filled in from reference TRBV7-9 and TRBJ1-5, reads DTGVSQNPRHKITKRGQNVTFRCDPISEHNRLYWYRQTLGQGPEFLTYFQNEAQLEKSRLLSDRFSAERPKGSFSTLEIQRTEQGDSAMYLCASSLFAQPQHFGDGTRLSIL.